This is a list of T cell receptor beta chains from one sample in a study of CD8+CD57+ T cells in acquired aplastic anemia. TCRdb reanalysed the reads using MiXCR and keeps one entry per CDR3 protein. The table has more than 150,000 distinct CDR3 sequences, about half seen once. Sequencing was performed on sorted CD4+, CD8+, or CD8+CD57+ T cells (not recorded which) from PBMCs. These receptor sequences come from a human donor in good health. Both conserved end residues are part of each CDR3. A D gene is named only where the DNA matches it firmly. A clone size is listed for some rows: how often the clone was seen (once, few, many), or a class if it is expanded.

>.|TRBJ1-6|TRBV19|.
TGTGCCAGTAGTATAGGAAACAGAGAAAATTCACCCCTCCACTTT
CASSIGNRENSPLHF
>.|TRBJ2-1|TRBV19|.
TGTGCCAGTAGTATACCGAGCGGGCACTACAATGAGCAGTTCTTC
CASSIPSGHYNEQFF
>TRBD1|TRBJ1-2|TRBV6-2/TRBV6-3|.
TGTGCCAGCAGTTTCGGACAGGGAGGAGGTGGCTACACCTTC
CASSFGQGGGGYTF
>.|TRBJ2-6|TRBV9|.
TGTGCCAGCAGCGTCATTTCGGCGGGGGCTAACTCTGGGGCCAACGTCCTGACTTTC
CASSVISAGANSGANVLTF
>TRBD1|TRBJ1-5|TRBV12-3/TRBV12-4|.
TGTGCCAGCAGTAAGGCGTACAGGGGAATCAATCAGCCCCAGCATTTT
CASSKAYRGINQPQHF
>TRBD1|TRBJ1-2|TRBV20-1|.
TGCAGTGCACGGACAGGGAGCAGTGGCTACACCTTC
CSARTGSSGYTF
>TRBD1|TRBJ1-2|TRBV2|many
TGTGCCAGCAGACAAGGACAGGGGTATGGCTACACCTTC
CASRQGQGYGYTF
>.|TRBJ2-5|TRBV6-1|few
TGTGCCAGCGGACTTGGGACAGGGAGAGAGAAGCGGGGGGAGACCCAGTACTTC
CASGLGTGREKRGETQYF
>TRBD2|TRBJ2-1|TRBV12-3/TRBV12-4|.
TGTGCCAGCAGTTTTTACGCGAGCGGGACCTACAATGAGCAGTTCTTC
CASSFYASGTYNEQFF
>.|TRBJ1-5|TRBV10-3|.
TGTGCCATCAGTGAGGGGGGGCTTCAGCCCCAGCATTTT
CAISEGGLQPQHF
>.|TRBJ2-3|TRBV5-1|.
TGCGCCAGCAGGAGGGGGGGCATCACAGATACGCAGTATTTT
CASRRGGITDTQYF
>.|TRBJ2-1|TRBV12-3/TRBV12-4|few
TGTGCCAGCTGGGGGCAAGGGACCAGTAGCTCCTACAATGAGCAGTTCTTC
CASWGQGTSSSYNEQFF
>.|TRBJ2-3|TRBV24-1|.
TGTGCCACCAGTGATCCAGGGACGTCTAGCACAGATACGCAGTATTTT
CATSDPGTSSTDTQYF
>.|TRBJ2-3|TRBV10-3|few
TGTGCCATCACGAGCACAGATACGCAGTATTTT
CAITSTDTQYF
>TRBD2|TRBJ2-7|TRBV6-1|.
TGTGCCAGCAGTGAATGGGGACTCTCTGGGCTAGCGGGGGGCTACGAGCAGTACTTC
CASSEWGLSGLAGGYEQYF
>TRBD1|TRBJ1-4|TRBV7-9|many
TGTGCCAGCAGCTTCCCGACAGGGGGAGATGAAAAACTGTTTTTT
CASSFPTGGDEKLFF
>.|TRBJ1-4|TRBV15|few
TGTGCCACCAGCAGGCTAAGAACATCCGCAACTAATGAAAAACTGTTTTTT
CATSRLRTSATNEKLFF
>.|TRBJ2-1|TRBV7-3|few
TGTGCCAGCAGCACCCAGGACCAAGAGCAGTTCTTC
CASSTQDQEQFF